A selection of T cell receptor beta chains follows, all from one sample in a study of response to subunit inactivated influenza vaccine. TCRdb analysed the RT-PCR reads with MiXCR anew, one entry per CDR3 protein. The sample includes about 530,000 distinct CDR3 sequences, around 13% seen only once; the top ten take under 15%. The sequenced sample was PBMCs from blood, obtained roughly 46 days after vaccination. The source of these receptors is a man aged 45-65 years who received an inactivated influenza vaccine. Both conserved end residues are part of each CDR3. The D gene is left open where the match is weak. Clone size is shown for a subset of rows, as once, few, many or a class of expanded clone.

CDR3: CASSYGTYIGYEQYF
DNA: TGTGCCAGCAGTTACGGGACCTATATCGGTTACGAGCAGTACTTC
size: NA
V: TRBV6-2/TRBV6-3
J: TRBJ2-7
D: NA

CDR3: CASSLQGGGREQYF
DNA: TGTGCCAGCAGTTTGCAGGGTGGCGGTCGGGAGCAGTACTTC
size: few
V: TRBV28
J: TRBJ2-7
D: NA

CDR3: CASSGLAGGNPTYNEQFF
DNA: TGCGCCAGCAGCGGACTAGCGGGGGGGAATCCAACCTACAATGAGCAGTTCTTC
size: NA
V: TRBV5-1
J: TRBJ2-1
D: TRBD2

CDR3: CASSRARGEQFF
DNA: TGTGCCAGCAGTCGTGCCCGAGGGGAGCAGTTCTTC
size: NA
V: TRBV6-5
J: TRBJ2-1
D: NA

CDR3: CASGQTPGLDYEQYF
DNA: TGTGCCAGCGGCCAAACTCCGGGGCTAGACTACGAGCAGTACTTC
size: NA
V: TRBV4-2
J: TRBJ2-7
D: NA

CDR3: CASSLEGRRDEQYF
DNA: TGCGCCAGCAGCTTGGAGGGCAGGAGGGACGAGCAGTACTTC
size: NA
V: TRBV5-1
J: TRBJ2-7
D: NA

CDR3: CASSAGFYGYTF
DNA: TGCGCCAGCAGTGCGGGGTTCTATGGCTACACCTTC
size: NA
V: TRBV4-3
J: TRBJ1-2
D: NA

CDR3: CSARPHRVNEQFF
DNA: TGCAGTGCTAGACCTCACAGGGTAAATGAGCAGTTCTTC
size: few
V: TRBV20-1
J: TRBJ2-1
D: NA

CDR3: CASSTLAGVGQETQYF
DNA: TGTGCCAGCAGTACACTAGCGGGAGTAGGACAAGAGACCCAGTACTTC
size: few
V: TRBV27
J: TRBJ2-5
D: TRBD2

CDR3: CASSKMNTEAFF
DNA: TGTGCCAGCAGCAAAATGAACACTGAAGCTTTCTTT
size: few
V: TRBV7-8
J: TRBJ1-1
D: NA

CDR3: CSATDRANGPQHF
DNA: TGCAGTGCCACAGATAGGGCCAATGGGCCCCAGCATTTT
size: many
V: TRBV20-1
J: TRBJ1-5
D: NA

CDR3: CASSLVKGRNTEAFF
DNA: TGCGCCAGCAGCTTGGTGAAGGGGAGGAACACTGAAGCTTTCTTT
size: many
V: TRBV5-1
J: TRBJ1-1
D: NA